The present T cell receptor beta chain was sequenced within a study of radiotherapy plus CTLA-4 blockade in lung cancer. J lost 5 bases, V lost 0 bases, and 4 bases had no gene match. Germline CDR1 and CDR2: SGHTA and FQGNSA. This CDR3 is built from 16 residues. The study's findings and limits: Early blood T cell clone dynamics reportedly forecast response best, with interferon-beta.

Clones were read by immunoSEQ multiplex PCR, and TCRdb kept only the in-frame ones, dropping some. The data hold some 50,000 clones, with roughly three quarters observed a single time. As regards this clone: Antigen unknown.

The receptor comes from a human donor with non-small cell lung cancer who had a partial response to radiotherapy plus ipilimumab. The sequenced sample was peripheral blood, obtained from a patient treated with radiotherapy plus ipilimumab. The chain links TRBV7-2 to TRBJ2-5; 12 bases line up with TRBD2. The CDR3: CASSLATSGGRETQYF. In DNA form, the CDR3 reads TGTGCCAGCAGCTTAGCGACTAGCGGGGGAAGGGAGACCCAGTACTTC.